Listed here are 7 T cell receptor beta chains from one sample, sequenced in a study of blood T cell repertoires in COVID-19. Here immunoSEQ multiplex PCR was the method, and the copy in TCRdb shows in-frame clones only, minus some. Here the sample spans roughly 88,000 clones, roughly 80% being singletons. The sequenced sample was peripheral blood. These receptors were taken from a woman older than 75 with acute or convalescent COVID-19.

The chain employs TRBV7-2 and TRBJ2-5, with 12 bases lining up with TRBD2. CDR1 is SGHTA and CDR2 is FQGNSA in the germline V gene. The V and J ends lost 5 bases and 5 bases, in that order; junction bases with no gene match: 9. The length of the CDR3 is 16 residues. CDR3 sequence (DNA): TGTGCCAGCAGCCCTCGACTAGCGGGGGTGTCGGAGACCCAGTACTTC. Protein: CASSPRLAGVSETQYF.

The CDR3 coding sequence is TGTGCCTGGACCGACAGGACCCAAACTAATGAAAAACTGTTTTTT. Protein: CAWTDRTQTNEKLFF. The gene calls are TRBV30 and TRBJ1-4; D may be TRBD1 (6 bases). This CDR3 has 15 residues. V lost 4 bases and J 1 base, leaving 13 bases between the germline ends. Germline V gene lookup returns CDR1 GTSNPN and CDR2 SVGIG (reference sequence).

The V call is TRBV25-1, the J call TRBJ2-5, with D perhaps matching TRBD2 (5 bases). The length of the CDR3 is 15 residues. Per the germline V gene, CDR1 is MGHDK and CDR2 is SYGVNS. V was shortened by 1 base and J by 2 bases, with 11 bases between the two germline ends. The CDR3 nucleotides are TGTGCCAGCAGTGAATCGAGTCCGGGGCAAGAGACCCAGTACTTC. Protein product: CASSESSPGQETQYF.

The V call is TRBV27, the J call TRBJ2-1; D gene unclear. Germline V gives CDR1 MNHEY, CDR2 SMNVEV (reference sequence). The CDR3 is made up of 12 amino acids. Trimming pared 4 bases from V and 4 bases from J, leaving 5 bases between. CDR3: CASSYLYNEQFF. The CDR3 DNA follows: TGTGCCAGCAGTTATCTGTACAATGAGCAGTTCTTC.

The chain recombines TRBV21-1 with TRBJ2-1; TRBD2 is taken as the D call from the table, unchecked against the DNA. TRBV21-1 is termed a pseudogene. The CDR3 contains 16 residues. The chain's CDR3 is CASSRGSVCSYNEQFF. In DNA, the CDR3 is TGTGCCAGCAGCCGCGGAAGCGTTTGCTCCTACAATGAGCAGTTCTTC.

This chain connects TRBV6-5 to TRBJ2-7; D not resolved. Between the trimmed V and J ends, which lost 9 bases and 3 bases, there was a span of 9 bases. The CDR3 contains 11 residues. The germline gives CDR1 MNHEY, CDR2 SVGAGI. The CDR3 coding sequence is TGTGCCAGTTTACAGAACTACGAGCAGTACTTC. Encoded protein: CASLQNYEQYF.

The chain carries TRBV30 and TRBJ1-3; no firm D call. Germline V CDR1 and CDR2: GTSNPN, SVGIG (reference sequence). V lost 4 bases and J lost 2, with 21 bases in between. The CDR3 covers 17 residues. CDR3 in amino acids: CAWTWWSQAPTGNTIYF. CDR3 DNA: TGTGCCTGGACTTGGTGGTCCCAGGCGCCGACTGGAAACACCATATATTTT.